The clone carrying this T cell receptor beta chain has just a few counts. Its cognate antigen is unknown. The data belong to a study of T cells in Graves' hyperthyroidism and ophthalmopathy. Study-wide points: Expanded thyroid clonotypes (above 0.001) were mostly also found in blood.

Researchers amplified the TCR beta CDR3 regions from RNA transcripts. The HTBI primer set drove a first-round RT-PCR of the TCR CDR3. TCRdb called the multiplex PCR reads again in MiXCR, with one record for every CDR3 protein. The table has some 500,000 distinct CDR3 sequences, under 15% seen once; the top ten hold 15% to 20%. CDR3 length: 16 residues. V was pared by 0 bases and J by 9 bases, with 18 bases between. The germline CDR1 and CDR2 sequences are MGHRA and YSYEKL. The source is a woman aged 18-35 years with Graves' hyperthyroidism. This chain links TRBV4-1 with TRBJ1-5, with a weak D call TRBD1 (6 bases). The sequenced material came from blood. The DNA of the CDR3 is TGCGCCAGCAGCCAAGAGTTGAGGACAGCTAGTTGGCCCCAGCATTTT. It specifies CASSQELRTASWPQHF.